Shown below are 6 T cell receptor beta chains from a single sample sequenced in a study of T cell changes during pregnancy in multiple sclerosis. Method: immunoSEQ multiplex PCR; TCRdb's copy keeps in-frame clones and lacks some. The sample consists of fewer than 55,000 clones, roughly 91% of them appearing once. The sample here was CD4+ T cells from peripheral blood mononuclear cells, taken in the third trimester of pregnancy. These receptors originate from a female donor with multiple sclerosis, enrolled in a pregnancy study.

In its sample, this clone was seen once. This CDR3 reads CAWSVSRRGGYTF. CDR3 DNA sequence: TGTGCCTGGAGTGTTTCCCGACGGGGGGGCTACACCTTC. The chain has TRBV30 and TRBJ1-2, with a weak D call TRBD1 (5 bases). The germline CDR1 and CDR2 sequences are GTSNPN and SVGIG (reference sequence). This CDR3 comprises 13 residues. The ends were cut back, 0 bases at V and 8 bases at J, with 13 bases in the middle.

The chain combines TRBV7-9 with TRBJ1-1; D is ambiguous. Germline CDR1 is SEHNR and CDR2 is FQNEAQ (reference sequence). Trimming cost V 5 bases and J 1 base, with 8 bases left between them. The CDR3 has 13 residues. The CDR3 DNA reads TGTGCCAGCAGCCAGACTCGGAACACTGAAGCTTTCTTT. Residues: CASSQTRNTEAFF. The whole variable domain, filled in from reference TRBV7-9 and TRBJ1-1, reads DTGVSQNPRHKITKRGQNVTFRCDPISEHNRLYWYRQTLGQGPEFLTYFQNEAQLEKSRLLSDRFSAERPKGSFSTLEIQRTEQGDSAMYLCASSQTRNTEAFFGQGTRLTVV.

This sequence joins TRBV5-4 and TRBJ2-3, with TRBD2 matching over 8 bases. V lost 7 bases and J lost 7; bases outside the gene matches: 8. Germline V CDR1 and CDR2: SGHNT, YYREEE (reference sequence). The CDR3 contains 13 residues. The CDR3 nucleotides are TGTGCCAGCCGCCCAGCGGGGGCAAATACGCAGTATTTT. It is translated as CASRPAGANTQYF.

This chain joins TRBV15 and TRBJ2-5; D is unclear. CDR1 and CDR2 (germline): LNHNV, YYDKDF (reference sequence). Trimming pared 0 bases from V and 5 bases from J, leaving 13 bases between. The CDR3 contains 15 residues. The CDR3 nucleotides are TGTGCCACCAGCAGAGAATTGGCGGTCTGGGAGACCCAGTACTTC. It yields the protein CATSRELAVWETQYF.

This chain connects TRBV10-3 to TRBJ2-7; 11 bases agree with TRBD2. Germline V gives CDR1 ENHRY, CDR2 SYGVKD. The length of the CDR3 is 15 residues. V gave up 3 bases and J gave up 7 bases; unmatched junction bases: 8. In nucleotides, the CDR3 is TGTGCCATCAGTGACCAGACTAGCGGGGACGGTGAGCAGTACTTC. Its translation is CAISDQTSGDGEQYF.

The rearrangement uses TRBV11-2 and TRBJ2-7; 9 nucleotides match TRBD1. This CDR3 comprises 15 residues. CDR1 and CDR2 from the germline V gene are SGHAT and FQNNGV. With V trimmed by 8 bases and J by 2 bases, 10 bases remained unmatched. CDR3 sequence reads: CASRKTGGLTYEQYF. The CDR3 DNA is TGTGCCAGCCGAAAAACAGGGGGCCTAACCTACGAGCAGTACTTC. Together with reference TRBV11-2 and TRBJ2-7, the CDR3 gives the full variable domain: EAGVAQSPRYKIIEKRQSVAFWCNPISGHATLYWYQQILGQGPKLLIQFQNNGVVDDSQLPKDRFSAERLKGVDSTLKIQPAKLEDSAVYLCASRKTGGLTYEQYFGPGTRLTVT.